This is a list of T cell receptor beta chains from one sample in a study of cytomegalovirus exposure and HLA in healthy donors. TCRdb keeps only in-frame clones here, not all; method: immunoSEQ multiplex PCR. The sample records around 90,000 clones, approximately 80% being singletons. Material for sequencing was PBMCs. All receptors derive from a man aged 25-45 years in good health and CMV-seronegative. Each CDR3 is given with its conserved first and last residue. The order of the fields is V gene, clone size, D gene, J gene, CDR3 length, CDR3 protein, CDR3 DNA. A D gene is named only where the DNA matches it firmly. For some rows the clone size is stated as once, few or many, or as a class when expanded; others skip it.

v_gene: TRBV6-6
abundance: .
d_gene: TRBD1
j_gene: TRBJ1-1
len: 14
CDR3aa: CASSYSDRGTEAFF
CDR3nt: TGTGCCAGCAGTTACTCGGACAGGGGCACTGAAGCTTTCTTT

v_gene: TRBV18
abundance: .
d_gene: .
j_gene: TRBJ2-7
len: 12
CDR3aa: CASSPGRYEQYF
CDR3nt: TGTGCCAGCTCACCAGGCAGATACGAGCAGTACTTC

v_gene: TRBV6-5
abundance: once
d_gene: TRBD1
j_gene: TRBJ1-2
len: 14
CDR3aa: CASSDRTGQIGYTF
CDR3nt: TGTGCCAGCAGTGATCGGACAGGGCAAATTGGCTACACCTTC

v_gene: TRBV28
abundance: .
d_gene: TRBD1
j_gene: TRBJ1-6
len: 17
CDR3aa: CASSSIPQGQYNSPLHF
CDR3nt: TGTGCCAGCAGTTCAATCCCCCAGGGACAGTATAATTCACCCCTCCACTTT

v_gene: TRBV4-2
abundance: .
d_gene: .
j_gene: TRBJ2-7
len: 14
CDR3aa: CASSQMAVSYEQYF
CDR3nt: TGTGCCAGCAGCCAAATGGCGGTCTCCTACGAGCAGTACTTC

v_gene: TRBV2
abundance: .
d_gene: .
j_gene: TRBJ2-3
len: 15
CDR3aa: CASTILGLAADTQYF
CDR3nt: TGTGCCAGCACCATCCTAGGACTGGCGGCAGATACGCAGTATTTT

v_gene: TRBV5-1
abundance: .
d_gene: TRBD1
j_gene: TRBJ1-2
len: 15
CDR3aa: CASSLGDRGPYGYTF
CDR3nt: TGCGCCAGCAGCTTGGGTGACAGGGGGCCATATGGCTACACCTTC

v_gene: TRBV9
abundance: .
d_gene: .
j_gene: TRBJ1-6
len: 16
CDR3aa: CASSVAIRGTDSPLHF
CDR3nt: TGTGCCAGCAGCGTAGCTATCCGGGGGACGGATTCACCCCTCCACTTT

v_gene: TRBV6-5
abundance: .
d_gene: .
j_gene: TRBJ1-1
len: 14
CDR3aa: CASSYGGTDTEAFF
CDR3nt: TGTGCCAGCAGTTACGGGGGGACCGACACTGAAGCTTTCTTT

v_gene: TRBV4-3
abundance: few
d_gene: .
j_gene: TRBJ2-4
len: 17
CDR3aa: CASSQDPFSSGKNIQYF
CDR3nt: TGCGCCAGCAGCCAAGATCCGTTTAGTAGTGGCAAAAACATTCAGTACTTC

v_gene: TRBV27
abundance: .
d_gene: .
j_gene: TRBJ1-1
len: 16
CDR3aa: CASSTYVGQAKTQAFF
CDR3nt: TGTGCCAGCAGTACCTATGTGGGACAAGCTAAAACTCAAGCTTTCTTT

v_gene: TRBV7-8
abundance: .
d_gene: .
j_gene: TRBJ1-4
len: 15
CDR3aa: CASSLAGGLNEKLFF
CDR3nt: TGTGCCAGCAGCTTAGCTGGGGGGTTGAATGAAAAACTGTTTTTT

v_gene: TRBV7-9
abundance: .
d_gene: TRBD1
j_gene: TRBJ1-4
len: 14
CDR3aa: CASSSGQTNEKLFF
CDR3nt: TGTGCCAGCAGCTCGGGACAGACTAATGAAAAACTGTTTTTT

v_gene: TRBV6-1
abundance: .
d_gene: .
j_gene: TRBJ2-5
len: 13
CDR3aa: CASSRGEGETQYF
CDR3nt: TGTGCCAGCAGCAGGGGAGAGGGGGAGACCCAGTACTTC

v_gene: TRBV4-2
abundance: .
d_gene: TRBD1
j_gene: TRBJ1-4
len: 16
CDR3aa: CASSQKNRGRDEKLFF
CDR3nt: TGTGCCAGCAGCCAGAAAAACAGGGGGCGAGATGAAAAACTGTTTTTT